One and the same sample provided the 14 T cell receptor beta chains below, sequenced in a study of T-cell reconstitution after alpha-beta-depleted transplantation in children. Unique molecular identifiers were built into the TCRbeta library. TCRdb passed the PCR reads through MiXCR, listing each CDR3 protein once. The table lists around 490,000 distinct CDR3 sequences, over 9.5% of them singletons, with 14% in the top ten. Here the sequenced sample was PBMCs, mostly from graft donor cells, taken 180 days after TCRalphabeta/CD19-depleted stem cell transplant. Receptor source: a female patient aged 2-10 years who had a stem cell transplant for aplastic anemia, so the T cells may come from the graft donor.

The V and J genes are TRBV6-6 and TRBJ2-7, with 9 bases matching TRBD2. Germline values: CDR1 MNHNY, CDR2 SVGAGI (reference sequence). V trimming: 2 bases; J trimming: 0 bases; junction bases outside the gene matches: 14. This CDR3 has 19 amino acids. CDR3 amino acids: CASSYAGGLAGTYSYEQYV. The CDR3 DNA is TGTGCCAGCAGTTACGCGGGAGGGCTAGCGGGAACTTACTCCTACGAGCAGTACGTC.

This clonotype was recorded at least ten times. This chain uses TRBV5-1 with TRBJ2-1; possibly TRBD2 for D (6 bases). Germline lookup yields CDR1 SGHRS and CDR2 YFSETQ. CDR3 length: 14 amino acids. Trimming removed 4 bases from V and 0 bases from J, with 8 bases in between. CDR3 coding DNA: TGCGCCAGCAGCCCGGGGGACTCCTACAATGAGCAGTTCTTC. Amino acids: CASSPGDSYNEQFF. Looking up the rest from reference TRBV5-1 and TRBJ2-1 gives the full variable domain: KAGVTQTPRYLIKTRGQQVTLSCSPISGHRSVSWYQQTPGQGLQFLFEYFSETQRNKGNFPGRFSGRQFSNSRSEMNVSTLELGDSALYLCASSPGDSYNEQFFGPGTRLTVL.

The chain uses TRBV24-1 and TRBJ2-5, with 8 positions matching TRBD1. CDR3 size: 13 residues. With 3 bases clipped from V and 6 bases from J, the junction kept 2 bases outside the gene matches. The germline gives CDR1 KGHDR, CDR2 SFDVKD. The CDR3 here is CATSDPRGQTQYF. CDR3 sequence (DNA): TGTGCCACCAGTGATCCCAGGGGGCAGACCCAGTACTTC.

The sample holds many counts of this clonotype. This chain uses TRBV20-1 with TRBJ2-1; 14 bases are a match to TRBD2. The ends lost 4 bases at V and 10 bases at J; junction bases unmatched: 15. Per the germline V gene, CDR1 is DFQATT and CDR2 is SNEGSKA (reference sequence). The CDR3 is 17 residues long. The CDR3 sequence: CSATGLAGGPSSPEQFF. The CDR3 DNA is TGCAGTGCTACAGGACTAGCGGGAGGCCCATCCTCCCCCGAGCAGTTCTTC.

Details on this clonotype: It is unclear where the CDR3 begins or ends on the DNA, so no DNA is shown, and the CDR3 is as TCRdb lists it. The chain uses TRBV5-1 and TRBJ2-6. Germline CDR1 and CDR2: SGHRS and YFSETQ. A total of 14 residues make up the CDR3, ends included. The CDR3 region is CASSFGNGANVLTF.

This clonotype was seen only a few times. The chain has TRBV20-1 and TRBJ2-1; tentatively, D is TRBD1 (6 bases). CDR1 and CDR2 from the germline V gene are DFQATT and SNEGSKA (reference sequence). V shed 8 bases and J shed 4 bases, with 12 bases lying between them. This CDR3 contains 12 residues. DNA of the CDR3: TGCAGTCCATGGGGGCATTACAATGAGCAGTTCTTC. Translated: CSPWGHYNEQFF.

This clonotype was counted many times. The CDR3 sequence: CASSLVASGPSSYNEQFF. The CDR3 DNA reads as TGTGCCAGCAGCTTAGTTGCTAGCGGGCCTAGCTCCTACAATGAGCAGTTCTTC. The chain employs TRBV11-2 and TRBJ2-1; 8 bases map to TRBD2. There are 18 residues in the CDR3. Germline CDR1 reads SGHAT; CDR2 reads FQNNGV. After removal of 1 base from V and 0 bases from J, the junction contained 8 bases not matched to a gene.

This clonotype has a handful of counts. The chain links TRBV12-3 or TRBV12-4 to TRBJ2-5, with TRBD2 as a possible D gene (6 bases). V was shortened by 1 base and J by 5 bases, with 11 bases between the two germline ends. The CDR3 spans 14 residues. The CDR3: CASSLERVDETQYF. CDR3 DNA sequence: TGTGCCAGCAGTTTAGAGCGGGTTGACGAGACCCAGTACTTC.

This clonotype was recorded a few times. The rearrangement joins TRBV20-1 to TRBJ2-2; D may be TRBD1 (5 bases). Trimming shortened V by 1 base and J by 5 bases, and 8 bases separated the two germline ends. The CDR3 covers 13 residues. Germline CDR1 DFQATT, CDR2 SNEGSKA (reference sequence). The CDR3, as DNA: TGCAGTGCTAGAGTGCCAGGGACCGGGGAGCTGTTTTTT. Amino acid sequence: CSARVPGTGELFF.

The CDR3 DNA reads as TGTGCCAGCAGCGTACTAGGACTAGCGGGAGTCGGCACCGGGGAGCTGTTTTTT. It yields the protein CASSVLGLAGVGTGELFF. The genes are TRBV9 and TRBJ2-2, with 13 bases identical to TRBD2. V shed 1 base and J 4 bases; nucleotides not matched to a gene: 7. Per germline, CDR1 SGDLS and CDR2 YYNGEE. The CDR3 loop spans 18 amino acids.

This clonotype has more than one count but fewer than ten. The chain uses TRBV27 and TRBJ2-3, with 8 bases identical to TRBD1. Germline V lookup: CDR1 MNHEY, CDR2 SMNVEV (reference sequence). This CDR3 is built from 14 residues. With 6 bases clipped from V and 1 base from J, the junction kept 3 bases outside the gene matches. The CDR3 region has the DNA TGTGCCAGCAGCGGACAGGGTGGCACAGATACGCAGTATTTT. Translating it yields CASSGQGGTDTQYF.

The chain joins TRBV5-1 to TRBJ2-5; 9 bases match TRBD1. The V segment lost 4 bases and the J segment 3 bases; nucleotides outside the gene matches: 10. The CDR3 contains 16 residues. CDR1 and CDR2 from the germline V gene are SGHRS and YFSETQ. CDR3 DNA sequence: TGCGCCAGCAGCCAACAGGGGGCTAACACCAAAGAGACCCAGTACTTC. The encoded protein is CASSQQGANTKETQYF.

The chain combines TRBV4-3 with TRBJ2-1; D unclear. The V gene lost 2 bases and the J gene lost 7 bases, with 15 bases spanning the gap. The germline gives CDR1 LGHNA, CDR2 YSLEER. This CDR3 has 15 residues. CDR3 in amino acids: CASSQTLSDRNEQFF. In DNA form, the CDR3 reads TGCGCCAGCAGCCAAACCCTCTCTGACCGGAATGAGCAGTTCTTC.

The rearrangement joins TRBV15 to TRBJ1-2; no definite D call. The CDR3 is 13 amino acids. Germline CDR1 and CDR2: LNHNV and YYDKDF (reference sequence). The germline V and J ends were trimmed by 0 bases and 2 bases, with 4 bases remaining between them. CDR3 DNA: TGTGCCACCAGCAGAGATCACAACTATGGCTACACCTTC. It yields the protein CATSRDHNYGYTF.